This is a list of T cell receptor beta chains from one sample in a study of regulatory T cells in long-lasting Graves disease. TCRdb fed the multiplex PCR reads into MiXCR, producing one record per CDR3 protein. There are around 480,000 distinct CDR3 sequences in the sample; 15% to 20% occur only once, and about 25% lies in the top ten. This sample also belongs to another study, concerning T cells in Graves' hyperthyroidism and ophthalmopathy.

The material sequenced was peripheral blood mononuclear cells (PBMCs), taken at new diagnosis, from a patient treated with antithyroid drugs. These receptors were obtained from a woman aged 40 to 65 with Graves disease. Both conserved end residues are part of each CDR3. D genes are given only for firm matches. Rows give clone size only sometimes, using once, few, many, or a class for an expanded clone.

d_call clone_size j_call v_call cdr3_aa cdr3_nt
TRBD2 NA TRBJ2-3 TRBV5-5 CAGRLGSGGAGDTQYF TGTGCCGGCAGGCTAGGCTCGGGGGGGGCGGGAGATACGCAGTATTTT
TRBD1 NA TRBJ1-2 TRBV19 CASQFDRGHSYGYTF TGTGCCAGTCAATTCGACAGGGGGCACAGCTATGGCTACACCTTC
NA many TRBJ2-3 TRBV27 CASSSSGQTDTQYF TGTGCCAGCAGTTCGTCGGGGCAAACAGATACGCAGTATTTT
NA many TRBJ2-1 TRBV28 CASSVSGYEQFF TGTGCCAGCAGTGTCAGTGGTTATGAGCAGTTCTTC
NA many TRBJ1-1 TRBV5-1 CASSLGATLNTEAFF TGCGCCAGCAGCTTGGGAGCTACACTAAACACTGAAGCTTTCTTT
NA many TRBJ1-1 TRBV2 CASTYGRGGFTEAFF TGTGCCAGCACCTATGGGAGGGGAGGCTTCACTGAAGCTTTCTTT
NA few TRBJ2-2 TRBV5-1 CASRVGRGTGELFF TGCGCCAGCAGAGTGGGGCGCGGGACCGGGGAGCTGTTTTTT
NA NA TRBJ1-5 TRBV4-1 CASSQGLGGRVGQPQHF TGCGCCAGCAGCCAAGGACTCGGGGGCAGGGTTGGTCAGCCCCAGCATTTT
NA few TRBJ1-2 TRBV12-3/TRBV12-4 CASSLAGRVYGYTF TGTGCCAGCAGTTTAGCGGGCAGGGTATATGGCTACACCTTC
TRBD1 NA TRBJ1-2 TRBV20-1 CSARRATGPYGYTF TGCAGTGCTAGACGCGCGACAGGGCCCTATGGCTACACCTTC
NA NA TRBJ2-3 TRBV20-1 CSAHSPSTDTQYF TGCAGTGCCCACAGTCCTAGCACAGATACGCAGTATTTT
TRBD1 few TRBJ2-1 TRBV15 CATSSPGQGVYNEQFF TGTGCCACCAGCAGCCCGGGACAGGGGGTATACAATGAGCAGTTCTTC
NA NA TRBJ1-6 TRBV12-3/TRBV12-4 CASTPGTLHNSPLHF TGTGCCAGCACCCCGGGGACCCTACATAATTCACCCCTCCACTTT
TRBD1 many TRBJ2-5 TRBV20-1 CSARVNRGKTETQYF TGCAGTGCTAGAGTGAACAGGGGAAAGACAGAGACCCAGTACTTC
NA many TRBJ1-1 TRBV20-1 CSAHLGGLSTEAFF TGCAGTGCCCATCTTGGGGGGCTTAGCACTGAAGCTTTCTTT
TRBD1 NA TRBJ1-5 TRBV7-6 CASSLGQGALSNQPQHF TGTGCCAGCAGCTTAGGACAGGGGGCCCTCAGCAATCAGCCCCAGCATTTT
NA many TRBJ1-2 TRBV27 CASATYGQGAGYTF TGTGCCAGCGCGACGTATGGCCAGGGTGCTGGCTACACCTTC
NA many TRBJ2-1 TRBV2 CASKTLGYNEQFF TGTGCCAGCAAGACCTTGGGGTACAATGAGCAGTTCTTC
NA few TRBJ2-1 TRBV20-1 CSASLWNSYNEQFF TGCAGTGCTTCCTTGTGGAACTCCTACAATGAGCAGTTCTTC
NA few TRBJ1-2 TRBV13 CANHIKGAAGYTF TGTGCCAACCATATTAAAGGGGCGGCTGGCTACACCTTC
NA few TRBJ2-7 TRBV29-1 CSVDGGGGLYEQYF TGCAGCGTTGATGGAGGGGGGGGCCTCTACGAGCAGTACTTC
NA many TRBJ2-7 TRBV6-2/TRBV6-3 CASSERTRAEQYF TGTGCCAGCAGTGAAAGAACGAGGGCCGAGCAGTACTTC
TRBD1 few TRBJ2-3 TRBV7-9 CAADRGVTDTQYF TGTGCCGCAGACAGGGGCGTTACAGATACGCAGTATTTT
TRBD2 few TRBJ2-2 TRBV7-2 CASSLARGGGTGELFF TGTGCCAGCAGCTTAGCCCGGGGGGGGGGAACCGGGGAGCTGTTTTTT
NA many TRBJ1-1 TRBV28 CASCRDPPENTEAFF TGTGCCAGCTGCCGGGACCCACCCGAGAACACTGAAGCTTTCTTT
NA NA TRBJ1-1 TRBV5-5 CASSLYRPGAEAFF TGTGCCAGCAGCTTGTACCGGCCGGGGGCTGAAGCTTTCTTT
NA few TRBJ2-3 TRBV9 CASSVDEVGRADTQYF TGTGCCAGCAGCGTAGACGAGGTGGGTCGGGCAGATACGCAGTATTTT
NA many TRBJ1-1 TRBV7-6 CASRRTESTEAFF TGTGCCAGCCGACGGACAGAGAGCACTGAAGCTTTCTTT
TRBD1 many TRBJ1-2 TRBV12-3/TRBV12-4 CASRWDSRLYGYTF TGTGCCAGCAGATGGGACAGTCGCCTCTATGGCTACACCTTC
TRBD1 many TRBJ1-5 TRBV19 CASSRQGLETGPQHF TGTGCCAGTAGTCGACAGGGTCTCGAAACTGGGCCCCAGCATTTT
NA few TRBJ2-5 TRBV7-8 CASSAGPGRETQYF TGTGCCAGCAGCGCCGGGCCGGGCCGAGAGACCCAGTACTTC
TRBD1 NA TRBJ2-5 TRBV6-1 CASITGAVGETQYF TGTGCCAGCATTACAGGGGCGGTAGGGGAGACCCAGTACTTC
NA many TRBJ2-7 TRBV20-1 CSGSGQGGEQYF TGCAGTGGATCCGGGCAGGGCGGGGAGCAGTACTTC
NA NA TRBJ1-6 TRBV28 CASFSRDHSPLHF TGTGCCAGCTTCTCCCGGGATCATTCACCCCTCCACTTT
NA NA TRBJ2-4 TRBV11-2 CASSLGLGGPEDF TGTGCCAGCAGCTTAGGTTTGGGGGGGCCGGAGGACTTC
NA few TRBJ1-5 TRBV6-1 CASRMTGLSNQPQHF TGTGCCAGCAGGATGACGGGACTAAGCAATCAGCCCCAGCATTTT
NA few TRBJ1-5 TRBV6-4 CASSYSLGIQPQHF TGTGCCAGCAGTTACTCTCTGGGAATCCAGCCCCAGCATTTT
NA many TRBJ2-1 TRBV3-1 CASSPRQYYNEQFF TGTGCCAGCAGCCCCCGACAGTACTACAATGAGCAGTTCTTC
NA NA TRBJ1-5 TRBV19 CASTLTADYNQPQHF TGTGCCAGTACCCTAACAGCAGACTACAATCAGCCCCAGCATTTT
NA NA TRBJ2-1 TRBV30 CAWSEQFF TGTGCCTGGAGTGAGCAGTTCTTC
NA many TRBJ2-5 TRBV2 CASSANLGGALETQYF TGTGCCAGCAGTGCCAACCTAGGGGGGGCTTTGGAGACCCAGTACTTC
NA NA TRBJ1-1 TRBV10-3 CAISEAQIYTEAFF TGTGCCATCAGTGAGGCTCAGATCTACACTGAAGCTTTCTTT